What follows are 32 T cell receptor beta chains derived from one specimen sequenced in a study of tissue T cells after allogeneic stem cell transplantation. Sequencing used immunoSEQ multiplex PCR; TCRdb keeps in-frame clones, though not all of them. The repertoire includes some 48,000 clones, around 70% of them detected once, and around 0.6% sits in the top ten. Material for sequencing was sorted cells pooled from one or two spleens. The source is a pool of C57BL/6 mice in good health.

About this clone: Gene labels here are mouse ones. The read gets to within 1 residue of the CDR3 end, and the germline J gene fills in the rest. The V gene is TRBV29, the J gene TRBJ2-7; D perhaps matches TRBD1 (6 bases). With 4 bases removed from V and 4 bases from J, the gap between germline ends came to 11 bases. In germline, CDR1 is MSHET, CDR2 SYDVDS. This CDR3 region has 13 residues. The CDR3 bases that were read are TGTGCTAGCAGTTCTCCGGGACAATATGAACAGTAC. It specifies CASSSPGQYEQY. The full CDR3 reads CASSSPGQYEQYF.

A note on this clone: The listed genes are named as in mouse. Read data end 1 residue before the CDR3 end; the end is taken from the germline J gene. V is TRBV12-2 and J is TRBJ1-4; perhaps TRBD1 as D (6 bases). The CDR3 covers 14 residues. Germline loops: CDR1 SGHLS, CDR2 HYDKME. V was shortened by 5 bases and J by 0 bases, with 9 bases between the two germline ends. CDR3 amino acids: CASCRTVSNERLFF. The DNA read from the CDR3 is TGTGCCAGCTGTCGGACAGTTTCCAACGAAAGATTATTT.

As for this clone: Gene names refer to mouse genes. The sequenced fragment ends 1 residue before the CDR3 boundary, so the rest is inferred from the germline J gene. The gene calls are TRBV29 and TRBJ2-5, with 7 bases fitting TRBD2. Losses at the gene ends were 4 bases for V and 6 bases for J; bases not matched to a gene: 1. The CDR3 is 12 residues long. Germline V gives CDR1 MSHET, CDR2 SYDVDS. The CDR3: CASSSGGDTQYF. Incomplete CDR3 DNA: TGTGCTAGCAGTTCGGGGGGGGACACCCAGTAC.

This clone was seen once. Genes and germline come from the mouse. The missing CDR3 end, 1 residue past where the read stops, is filled in from the germline J gene. The rearrangement uses TRBV19 and TRBJ1-3; D is undetermined. The CDR3 runs to 13 residues. V dropped 5 bases and J dropped 0 bases, with 6 bases sitting between them. Germline-derived CDR1 and CDR2 are FNHDT and SITEND (reference sequence). CDR3 sequence: CASRRDSGNTLYF. The CDR3 DNA, read in part, is TGTGCCAGCAGGAGAGATTCTGGAAATACGCTCTAT.

For this clone: Gene names and germline refer to mouse. From the germline J gene comes the end of the CDR3, since the read stops 1 residue before it. This chain uses TRBV13-2 with TRBJ1-3; a possible D gene is TRBD1 (6 bases). V shed 0 bases and J shed 0 bases, with 10 bases lying between them. The length of the CDR3 is 16 residues. Germline-derived CDR1 and CDR2 are NNHNN and SYGAGS (reference sequence). The CDR3 DNA, read in part, is TGTGCCAGCGGTGATGAAGGGGGTCTTTCTGGAAATACGCTCTAT. Its translation: CASGDEGGLSGNTLY. The whole CDR3 reads CASGDEGGLSGNTLYF.

Points on this clone: Gene names and germline match the mouse. The read falls 1 residue short of the CDR3 end, and the missing part is taken from the germline J gene. This chain links TRBV2 with TRBJ2-5, with D possibly TRBD2 on 6 matching bases. The CDR3 has 16 residues. Germline-derived CDR1 and CDR2 are LGHNA and YSYQKL. Trimming removed 3 bases at V and 0 bases at J, with 13 bases between. The CDR3 loop reads CASSHPRTVNQDTQYF. The sequenced part of the CDR3 DNA is TGTGCCAGCAGCCACCCCAGGACTGTTAACCAAGACACCCAGTAC.

About this clone itself: Each gene name is a mouse one. Read coverage stops 1 residue before the CDR3 terminus; the germline J gene supplies the remainder. The V call is TRBV3, the J call TRBJ2-1; 7 nucleotides align to TRBD2. Per germline, CDR1 SNHLY and CDR2 FYNGKV (reference sequence). The CDR3 runs to 14 residues. J gave up 1 base and V 5 bases, and 2 bases lay outside the gene matches. CDR3 bases read: TGTGCCAGCAGCCCACTGGGGAACTATGCTGAGCAGTTC. It specifies CASSPLGNYAEQF. The whole CDR3 protein is CASSPLGNYAEQFF.

This clone was detected a few times. Any gene name here is a mouse gene name. The read terminates 1 residue before the CDR3 end, so the remaining end is supplied by the germline J gene. The chain combines TRBV12-1 with TRBJ1-4; no reliable D call. Germline CDR1 SGHSN, CDR2 HYEKVE. V lost 0 bases and J 1 base, leaving 5 bases between the germline ends. The CDR3 is made up of 14 amino acids. The CDR3 DNA, read in part, is TGTGCCAGCTCTCTCAGCTCTTCCAACGAAAGATTATTT. Residues: CASSLSSSNERLF. In full, the CDR3 is CASSLSSSNERLFF.

This clone showed up just once. The listed genes are named as in mouse. The read halts 1 residue ahead of the CDR3 end, with the missing end drawn from the germline J gene. This sequence joins TRBV19 and TRBJ1-2; possible D gene TRBD1, 5 bases. Germline V gene sequence: CDR1 FNHDT, CDR2 SITEND (reference sequence). The CDR3 runs 11 residues. Trimming shortened V by 4 bases and J by 4 bases, and 5 bases separated the two germline ends. The CDR3 here is CASSQGSDYTF. The covered CDR3 bases are TGTGCCAGCAGTCAGGGCTCCGACTACACC. Based on the CDR3 plus reference TRBV19 and TRBJ1-2, the full variable domain is GGIITQTPKFLIGQEGQKLTLKCQQNFNHDTMYWYRQDSGKGLRLIYYSITENDLQKGDLSEGYDASREKKSSFSLTVTSAQKNEMAVFLCASSQGSDYTFGSGTRLLVI.

About this clone: The gene names given are mouse names. Sequencing ends 1 residue short of the CDR3 end; the germline J gene provides the rest. The chain recombines TRBV1 with TRBJ2-2; a possible D gene is TRBD1 (5 bases). The CDR3 sequence is 14 residues long. Germline V gene sequence: CDR1 NSQYPW, CDR2 LRSPGD (reference sequence). The germline V and J ends were trimmed by 0 bases and 6 bases, with 8 bases remaining between them. The CDR3 sequence is CTCSAEAGPGQLYF. The covered CDR3 bases are TGCACCTGCAGTGCAGAAGCAGGGCCCGGGCAGCTCTAC.

As for this clone: The gene symbols are mouse symbols. With the read ending 1 residue before the CDR3 end, the germline J gene is used to fill in that end. The chain uses TRBV26 and TRBJ1-1; possibly TRBD1 for D (6 bases). V dropped 6 bases and J dropped 0 bases, with 8 bases sitting between them. This CDR3 has 13 residues. The germline V gene encodes CDR1 KGHPV and CDR2 FQNQEV (reference sequence). CDR3 residues: CASRGQANTEVFF. CDR3 DNA, as far as it was read: TGTGCCAGCAGGGGACAAGCAAACACAGAAGTCTTC.

As concerns this clone: The genes and germline here are from mouse. Sequencing ends 1 residue short of the CDR3 end; the germline J gene provides the rest. The V call is TRBV16, the J call TRBJ2-3; 10 positions agree with TRBD2. The junction had 5 bases not matched to a gene; V was cut back by 5 bases and J by 0 bases. This CDR3 comprises 16 residues. CDR1 SGHSA and CDR2 FRNQAP come from the germline V gene. The CDR3 protein is CASSPRTGGSAETLYF. The part of the CDR3 DNA that was read is TGTGCAAGCAGCCCCCGGACTGGGGGTAGTGCAGAAACGCTGTAT.

Concerning this clone itself: All gene names here are mouse names. From the germline J gene comes the end of the CDR3, since the read stops 1 residue before it. The gene calls are TRBV1 and TRBJ2-4; no reliable D call. V was pared by 4 bases and J by 0 bases, with 5 bases between. Germline V gives CDR1 NSQYPW, CDR2 LRSPGD (reference sequence). The length of the CDR3 is 13 residues. The CDR3 loop reads CTCSGESQNTLYF. Incomplete CDR3 DNA: TGCACCTGCAGTGGGGAAAGTCAAAACACCTTGTAC.

Regarding this clone: The junction departs from germline at one end; a sequencing error may be responsible. Gene names and germline match the mouse. Read data end 1 residue before the CDR3 end; the end is taken from the germline J gene. Other DNA sequences of this sample code for an identical CDR3. The chain joins TRBV13-1 to TRBJ1-1; no reliable D call. Germline values: CDR1 NSHNY, CDR2 SYGAGN. CDR3 length equals 13 residues. The sequenced CDR3 bases are TGCGCCAGCAGTGATGGGCAAAACACAGAAGTCTTC. It translates to CASSDGQNTEVF. In full, the CDR3 reads CASSDGQNTEVFF.

Notes on this clone: Germline and genes: mouse. Read coverage stops 1 residue before the CDR3 terminus; the germline J gene supplies the remainder. The chain uses TRBV3 and TRBJ2-4; D unclear. The CDR3 has 13 amino acids. The germline V and J ends were trimmed by 1 base and 0 bases, with 2 bases remaining between them. The V gene's germline CDR1 is SNHLY and CDR2 FYNGKV (reference sequence). The chain's CDR3 is CASSLESQNTLYF. The part of the CDR3 DNA that was read is TGTGCCAGCAGCTTAGAAAGTCAAAACACCTTGTAC.

A note on this clone: The listed genes are named as in mouse. The read terminates 1 residue ahead of where the CDR3 ends, so the germline J gene completes it. The chain has TRBV13-2 and TRBJ1-3; 7 bases align to TRBD1. The CDR3 runs to 13 residues. Germline loops: CDR1 NNHNN, CDR2 SYGAGS (reference sequence). Trimming took 5 bases from V and 1 from J; bases not matched to a gene: 0. CDR3 residues: CASGTGSGNTLYF. CDR3 DNA (partial): TGTGCCAGCGGGACAGGGTCTGGAAATACGCTCTAT.

As to this clone: The genes and germline here are from mouse. The read gets to within 1 residue of the CDR3 end, and the germline J gene fills in the rest. The chain carries TRBV12-1 and TRBJ2-5, with D tentatively TRBD1 (6 bases). Trimming took 0 bases from V and 5 from J, leaving 14 bases between them. Germline assignment: CDR1 SGHSN and CDR2 HYEKVE. The CDR3 runs 15 residues. The CDR3 bases that were read are TGTGCCAGCTCTCTCGAACCGGCCAGGGGAGACACCCAGTAC. Amino acid sequence: CASSLEPARGDTQY. The complete CDR3 sequence is CASSLEPARGDTQYF.

About this clone: Gene names and germline refer to mouse. The read is 1 residue too short to cover the CDR3 end, so that end is filled in from the germline J gene. The chain employs TRBV26 and TRBJ2-3, with D hard to call. From germline, CDR1 is KGHPV and CDR2 FQNQEV (reference sequence). The CDR3 runs to 11 residues. Trimming took off 11 bases at V and 0 bases at J, with 6 bases between the two ends. Incomplete CDR3 DNA: TGTGCCGGAGGCAGTGCAGAAACGCTGTAT. Translating it yields CAGGSAETLY. The full CDR3 sequence reads CAGGSAETLYF.

As to this clone: Gene and germline names: mouse. The sequenced part of the CDR3 DNA is TGTGCCAGCAGTATGGGGGTTACTAGTGCAGAAACGCTGTAT. Translated, it gives CASSMGVTSAETLY. From start to end, the CDR3 is CASSMGVTSAETLYF. This chain connects TRBV19 to TRBJ2-3, with D perhaps assigned TRBD1 or TRBD2 (5 bases each). The read falls 1 residue short of the CDR3 end, and the missing part is taken from the germline J gene. The germline V gene has CDR1 FNHDT and CDR2 SITEND (reference sequence). The CDR3 loop spans 15 amino acids. Trimming stripped 2 bases from V and 0 bases from J, with 10 bases between.

Notes on this clone: Gene names are the mouse ones. The read terminates 1 residue ahead of where the CDR3 ends, so the germline J gene completes it. This chain connects TRBV13-2 to TRBJ2-3; tentative D call: TRBD2 (6 bases). Germline values: CDR1 NNHNN, CDR2 SYGAGS (reference sequence). Between the trimmed V and J ends, which lost 3 bases and 0 bases, there was a span of 11 bases. The CDR3 is 15 residues long. CDR3 bases read: TGTGCCAGCGGTGTCGGGACTTTTAGTGCAGAAACGCTGTAT. It yields the protein CASGVGTFSAETLY. From start to end, the CDR3 is CASGVGTFSAETLYF.

As to this clone: Gene names denote mouse genes. The sequence runs out 1 residue before the end of the CDR3; the remainder is reconstructed from the germline J gene. Different DNA sequences within this sample yield the same CDR3. The chain is built from TRBV5 and TRBJ2-7; D uncertain. The CDR3 spans 13 residues. Trimming removed 0 bases at V and 0 bases at J, with 3 bases between. Germline V gives CDR1 LGHNA, CDR2 YNLKQL (reference sequence). The CDR3 spells CASSQDISYEQYF. The sequenced part of the CDR3 DNA is TGTGCCAGCAGCCAAGACATCTCCTATGAACAGTAC.

Comments on this clone: Gene names and germline refer to mouse. The read is 1 residue too short to cover the CDR3 end, so that end is filled in from the germline J gene. This chain joins TRBV13-3 and TRBJ2-5, with TRBD1 identical over 8 bases. J gave up 2 bases and V 1 base, and 3 bases lay outside the gene matches. The CDR3 sequence is 15 residues long. Germline CDR1 NNHDY, CDR2 SYVADS. The CDR3 DNA, read in part, is TGTGCCAGCAGTGATCCCCAGGGGGCCCAAGACACCCAGTAC. Translation gives CASSDPQGAQDTQY. In full, the CDR3 reads CASSDPQGAQDTQYF.

This clone was seen once. All gene names here are mouse names. The read falls 1 residue short of the CDR3 end, and the missing part is taken from the germline J gene. This chain links TRBV5 with TRBJ2-4, with TRBD2 as a possible D gene (7 bases). The ends were cut back, 0 bases at V and 5 bases at J, with 12 bases in the middle. The germline V gene encodes CDR1 LGHNA and CDR2 YNLKQL (reference sequence). The CDR3 has 15 amino acids. The sequenced part of the CDR3 DNA is TGTGCCAGCAGCCAAGAAGGGGGGCGCCGAAACACCTTGTAC. This codes for CASSQEGGRRNTLY. The entire CDR3 protein reads CASSQEGGRRNTLYF.

A remark on this clone: Gene labels here are mouse ones. The read ends 1 residue shy of where the CDR3 ends; the end is completed using the germline J gene. The rearrangement links TRBV14 to TRBJ1-4, with unresolved D. The CDR3 contains 14 residues. Trimming cost V 1 base and J 0 bases, with 4 bases left between them. Germline assignment: CDR1 SGHDT and CDR2 FRDEAV. Incomplete CDR3 DNA: TGTGCCAGCAGTTTCGACTTTTCCAACGAAAGATTATTT. Amino acid sequence: CASSFDFSNERLF. The whole CDR3 protein reads CASSFDFSNERLFF. Full variable domain (rest looked up from reference TRBV14 and TRBJ1-4): EAGVTQSPRYAVLQEGQAVSFWCDPISGHDTLYWYQQPRDQGPQLLVYFRDEAVIDNSQLPSDRFSAVRPKGTNSTLKIQSAKQGDTATYLCASSFDFSNERLFFGHGTKLSVL.

Remarks on this clone: The gene names here belong to mouse. The DNA ends 1 residue before the CDR3 does, and the rest of the CDR3 is filled in from the germline J gene. The chain uses TRBV3 and TRBJ1-2, with a weak D call TRBD1 (6 bases). This CDR3 has 15 amino acids. Trimming shortened V by 0 bases and J by 1 base, and 9 bases separated the two germline ends. Germline CDR1 and CDR2: SNHLY and FYNGKV (reference sequence). The CDR3 sequence: CASSLALGQNSDYTF. The CDR3 DNA, read in part, is TGTGCCAGCAGCTTAGCGCTGGGACAAAACTCCGACTACACC.

This clone appeared a few times. Mouse gene names and germline throughout. The sequenced fragment ends 1 residue before the CDR3 boundary, so the rest is inferred from the germline J gene. The chain employs TRBV13-2 and TRBJ1-2; tentative D call: TRBD1 (5 bases). CDR3 length equals 11 residues. CDR1 is NNHNN, CDR2 SYGAGS, per germline (reference sequence). V dropped 9 bases and J dropped 1 base, with 7 bases sitting between them. CDR3 sequence: CANDRNSDYTF. The CDR3 DNA, read in part, is TGTGCCAATGACAGAAACTCCGACTACACC.

To note about this clone: Each gene name is a mouse one. The CDR3 goes on 1 residue after the read ends, and that part is filled in from the germline J gene. The J gene is TRBJ1-1, the V gene TRBV13-2; D is ambiguous. Between the trimmed V and J ends, which lost 5 bases and 1 base, there was a span of 3 bases. CDR3 length: 11 residues. Germline V gives CDR1 NNHNN, CDR2 SYGAGS (reference sequence). CDR3 amino acids: CASGLNTEVFF. The DNA read from the CDR3 is TGTGCCAGCGGGTTAAACACAGAAGTCTTC.

Details on this clone: Mouse germline and gene names are used. The read terminates 1 residue before the CDR3 end, so the remaining end is supplied by the germline J gene. The chain combines TRBV24 with TRBJ2-1, with a tentative D call TRBD1 (6 bases). V gave up 0 bases and J gave up 5 bases, with 11 bases separating them. The CDR3 is made up of 15 amino acids. Germline loops: CDR1 KGHTA, CDR2 FRNEEI. Incomplete CDR3 DNA: TGTGCCAGCAGTCTGTACACAGGGAAGAATGCTGAGCAGTTC. Protein product: CASSLYTGKNAEQF. In full, the CDR3 reads CASSLYTGKNAEQFF.

To note about this clone: Here the gene names and germline are mouse. The DNA read from the CDR3 is TGTGCCAGCAGGGGACTGGGGGGGAACTATGCTGAGCAGTTC. This codes for CASRGLGGNYAEQF. The entire CDR3 reads CASRGLGGNYAEQFF. V usage is TRBV15 and J usage is TRBJ2-1; 13 positions match TRBD2. The read gets to within 1 residue of the CDR3 end, and the germline J gene fills in the rest. This CDR3 has 15 residues. Germline V gene data show CDR1 as SGHND and CDR2 as FRSKSL. V was pared by 6 bases and J by 1 base, with 0 bases of the junction left unmatched.

On this clone: Germline and genes: mouse. The read ends 1 residue before the CDR3 terminus; that terminus is restored from the germline J gene. The chain joins TRBV3 to TRBJ1-4; D ambiguous. V shed 6 bases and J shed 2 bases, with 10 bases lying between them. Looked up from germline, CDR1 is SNHLY and CDR2 is FYNGKV (reference sequence). This CDR3 contains 14 residues. CDR3 protein: CASSPGISNERLFF. Incomplete CDR3 DNA: TGTGCCAGCAGTCCCGGGATATCCAACGAAAGATTATTT.

Concerning this clone: Here the gene names and germline are mouse. From the germline J gene comes the end of the CDR3, since the read stops 1 residue before it. This chain uses TRBV31 with TRBJ2-5; 8 bases are shared with TRBD2. Germline lookup yields CDR1 GKSSPN and CDR2 SITVG. The CDR3 is made up of 14 amino acids. J gave up 3 bases and V 1 base, and 3 bases lay outside the gene matches. Here the CDR3 reads CAWSRDWRQDTQYF. The CDR3 bases that were read are TGTGCCTGGAGTCGGGACTGGAGACAAGACACCCAGTAC. Supplemented by reference TRBV31 and TRBJ2-5, the full variable domain reads AQTIHQWPVAEIKAVGSPLSLGCTIKGKSSPNLYWYWQATGGTLQQLFYSITVGQVESVVQLNLSASRPKDDQFILSTEKLLLSHSGFYLCAWSRDWRQDTQYFGPGTRLLVL.

As regards this clone: Mouse germline and gene names are used. The read ends 1 residue before the CDR3 terminus; that terminus is restored from the germline J gene. This rearrangement joins TRBV31 to TRBJ2-5; D remains unclear. Looked up from germline, CDR1 is GKSSPN and CDR2 is SITVG. The CDR3 is 13 residues long. V was cut by 1 base and J by 6 bases, with 11 bases left in between. The CDR3 spells CAWSRAGEDTQYF. The DNA read from the CDR3 is TGTGCCTGGAGTCGGGCCGGCGAGGACACCCAGTAC.